This T cell receptor (beta chain) comes out of a study of OX40 agonist ivuxolimab in advanced cancers. Study background: Hepatocellular carcinoma, melanoma, renal cell or head and neck cancer occurred in dose-escalation patients. Study-wide findings and caveats: CD8+ T cells (on average) carried more expanded clones than CD4+ T cells. Relatively little clonal expansion, among the lowest observed, appeared in partial responders at 0.1-3.0 mg/kg.

The V end lost 4 bases, the J end lost 7 bases, and 8 bases lay between the germline ends. CDR1 is SGHVS and CDR2 is FNYEAQ in the germline V gene. The CDR3 has 12 amino acids. Concerning this clone itself: Its antigen is not identified.

Here immunoSEQ multiplex PCR was the method, and the copy in TCRdb shows in-frame clones only, minus some. The sample holds approximately 64,000 clones; around four fifths are singletons and the top ten take about 3.7%. The clonotype was recovered from an adult with an advanced solid tumor such as melanoma, head and neck, liver or kidney cancer. The input for sequencing was CD4+ or CD8+ T cells sorted from blood, taken in a trial of the OX40 agonist ivuxolimab. The chain employs TRBV7-6 and TRBJ2-1; D gene ambiguous. The CDR3 DNA follows: TGTGCCAGCAGCTCCCCCGCTAATGAGCAGTTCTTC. It translates to CASSSPANEQFF.